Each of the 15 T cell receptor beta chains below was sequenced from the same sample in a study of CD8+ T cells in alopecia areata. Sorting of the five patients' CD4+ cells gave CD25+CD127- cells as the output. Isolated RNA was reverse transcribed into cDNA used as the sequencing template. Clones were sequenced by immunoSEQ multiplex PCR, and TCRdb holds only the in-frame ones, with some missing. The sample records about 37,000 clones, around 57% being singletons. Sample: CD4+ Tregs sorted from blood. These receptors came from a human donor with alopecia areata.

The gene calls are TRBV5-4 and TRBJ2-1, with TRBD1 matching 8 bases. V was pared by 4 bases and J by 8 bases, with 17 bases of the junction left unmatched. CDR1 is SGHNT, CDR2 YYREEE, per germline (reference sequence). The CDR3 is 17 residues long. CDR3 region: CASSQGGRTGIGYEQFF. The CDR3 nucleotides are TGTGCCAGCAGCCAAGGTGGGCGGACAGGGATTGGGTATGAGCAGTTCTTC.

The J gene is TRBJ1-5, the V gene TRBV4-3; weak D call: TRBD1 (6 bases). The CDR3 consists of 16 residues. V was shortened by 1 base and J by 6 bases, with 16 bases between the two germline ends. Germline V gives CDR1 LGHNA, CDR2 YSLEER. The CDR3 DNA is TGCGCCAGCAGCCAAGTGTACGGGGAGGGGGTTCAGCCCCAGCATTTT. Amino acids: CASSQVYGEGVQPQHF.

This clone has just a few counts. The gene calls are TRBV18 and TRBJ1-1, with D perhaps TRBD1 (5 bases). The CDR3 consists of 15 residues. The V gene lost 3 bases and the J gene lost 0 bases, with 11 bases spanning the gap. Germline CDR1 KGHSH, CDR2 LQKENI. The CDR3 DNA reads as TGTGCCAGCTCACCTGCCGACAGCATGAACACTGAAGCTTTCTTT. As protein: CASSPADSMNTEAFF.

The CDR3 spells CAWSVPQFQGRNQPQHF. CDR3 in DNA: TGTGCCTGGAGTGTACCCCAGTTCCAGGGGCGGAATCAGCCCCAGCATTTT. The chain carries TRBV30 and TRBJ1-5, with TRBD1 as a possible D gene (6 bases). Germline CDR1 is GTSNPN and CDR2 is SVGIG (reference sequence). Trimming took 0 bases from V and 4 from J, leaving 19 bases between them. The CDR3 consists of 17 residues. The full variable domain, rest sourced from reference TRBV30 and TRBJ1-5, is SQTIHQWPATLVQPVGSPLSLECTVEGTSNPNLYWYRQAAGRGLQLLFYSVGIGQISSEVPQNLSASRPQDRQFILSSKKLLLSDSGFYLCAWSVPQFQGRNQPQHFGDGTRLSIL.

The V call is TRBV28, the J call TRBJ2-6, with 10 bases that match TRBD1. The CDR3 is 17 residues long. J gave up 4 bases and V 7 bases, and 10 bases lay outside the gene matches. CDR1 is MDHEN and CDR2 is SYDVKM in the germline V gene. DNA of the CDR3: TGTGCCAGCACCGCCGACAGGGGGCTAGAAGGGGCCAACGTCCTGACTTTC. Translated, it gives CASTADRGLEGANVLTF.

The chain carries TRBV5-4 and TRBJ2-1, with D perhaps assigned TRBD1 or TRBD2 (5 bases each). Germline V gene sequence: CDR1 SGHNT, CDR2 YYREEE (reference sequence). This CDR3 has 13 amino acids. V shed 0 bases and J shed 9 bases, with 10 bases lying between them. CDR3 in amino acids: CASSLAWGIEQFF. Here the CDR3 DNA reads TGTGCCAGCAGCTTGGCCTGGGGGATTGAGCAGTTCTTC.

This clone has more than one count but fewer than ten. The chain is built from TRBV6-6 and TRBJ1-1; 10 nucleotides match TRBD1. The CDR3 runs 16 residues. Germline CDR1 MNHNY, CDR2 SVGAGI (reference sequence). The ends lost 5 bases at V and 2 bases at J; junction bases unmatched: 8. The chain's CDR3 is CASSPGTGAGNTEAFF. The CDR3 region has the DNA TGTGCCAGCAGTCCAGGGACAGGGGCAGGTAACACTGAAGCTTTCTTT.

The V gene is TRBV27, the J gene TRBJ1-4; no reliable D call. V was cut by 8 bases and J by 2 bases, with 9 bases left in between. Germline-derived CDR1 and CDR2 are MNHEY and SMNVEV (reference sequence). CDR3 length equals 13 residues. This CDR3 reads CASRPGTNEKLFF. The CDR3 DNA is TGTGCCAGCCGTCCGGGGACTAATGAAAAACTGTTTTTT.

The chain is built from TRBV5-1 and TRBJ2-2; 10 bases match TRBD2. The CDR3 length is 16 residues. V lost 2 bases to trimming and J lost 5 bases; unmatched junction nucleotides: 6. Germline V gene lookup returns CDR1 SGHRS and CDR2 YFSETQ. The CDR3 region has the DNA TGCGCCAGCAGCTTTCCTAGCGGGGGCTGGACCGGGGAGCTGTTTTTT. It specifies CASSFPSGGWTGELFF.

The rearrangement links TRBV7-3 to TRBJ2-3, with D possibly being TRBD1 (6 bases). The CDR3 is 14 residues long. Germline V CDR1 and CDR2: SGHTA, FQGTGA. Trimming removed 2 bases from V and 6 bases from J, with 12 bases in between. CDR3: CASSLLGAGDTQYF. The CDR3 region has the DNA TGTGCCAGCAGCTTATTGGGGGCCGGGGATACGCAGTATTTT.

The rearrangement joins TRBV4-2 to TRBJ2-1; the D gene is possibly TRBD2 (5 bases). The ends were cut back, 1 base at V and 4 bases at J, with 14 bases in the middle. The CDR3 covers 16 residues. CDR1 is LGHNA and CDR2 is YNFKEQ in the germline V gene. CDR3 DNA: TGTGCCAGCAGCCAAGGTGACACTGGGAGTTACAATGAGCAGTTCTTC. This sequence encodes CASSQGDTGSYNEQFF.

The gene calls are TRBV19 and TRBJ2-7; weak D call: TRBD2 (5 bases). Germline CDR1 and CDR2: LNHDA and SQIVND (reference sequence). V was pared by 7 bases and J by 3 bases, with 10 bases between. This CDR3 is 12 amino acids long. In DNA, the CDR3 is TGTGCCAGTAAGGGTCGGGGCTACGAGCAGTACTTC. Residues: CASKGRGYEQYF.

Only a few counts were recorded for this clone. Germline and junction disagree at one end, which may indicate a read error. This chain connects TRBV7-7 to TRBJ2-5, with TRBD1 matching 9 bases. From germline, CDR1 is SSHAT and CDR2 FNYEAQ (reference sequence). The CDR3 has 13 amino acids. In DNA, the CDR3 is TGTGCTAGCAGCCTAGGACAGGGGGAGACCCAGTACTTC. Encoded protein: CASSLGQGETQYF.

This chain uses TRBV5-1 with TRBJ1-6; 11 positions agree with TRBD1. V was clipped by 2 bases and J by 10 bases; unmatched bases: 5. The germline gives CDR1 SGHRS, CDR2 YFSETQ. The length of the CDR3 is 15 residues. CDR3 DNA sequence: TGCGCCAGCAGCTTTGGACAGGGGGCTGGCTCACCCCTCCACTTT. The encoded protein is CASSFGQGAGSPLHF.

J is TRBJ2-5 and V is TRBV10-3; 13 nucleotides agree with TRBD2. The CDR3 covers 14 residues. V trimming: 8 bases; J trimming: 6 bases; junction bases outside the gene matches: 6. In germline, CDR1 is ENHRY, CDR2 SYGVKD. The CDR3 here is CAIGPGLAGKTQYF. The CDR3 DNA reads TGTGCCATCGGCCCGGGACTAGCGGGAAAGACCCAGTACTTC.